This T cell receptor (beta chain) was profiled in a study of human T cells and chemical hapten exposure. Germline CDR1 SGHTA, CDR2 FQGTGA. CDR3 length equals 15 residues. V dropped 5 bases and J dropped 4; count of bases not matched to a gene: 4. Time point denoted: patch test 1, 2 weeks after DPC sensitization. Treatment meaning: therapeutic diphenylcyclopropenone sensitization with weekly scalp DPC. In this sample, this clonotype turned up many times. TCRdb recomputed calls from the RACE reads with MiXCR, one row per CDR3 protein. The sample comprises tens of thousands of distinct CDR3 sequences, around 10% of which are singletons, and approximately 4% rests with the top ten.

The chain combines TRBV7-3 with TRBJ2-1; 11 bases align to TRBD2. The sample here was whole blood, taken in connection with sensitization to the hapten diphenylcyclopropenone (DPC). This clonotype originated in a woman aged 45-65 years with alopecia areata. Some clones in this sample may be carry-over from other donors' samples. The CDR3 nucleotides are TGTGCCAGCAGCCGTACTAGCGGGGGATACAATGAGCAGTTCTTC. It codes for CASSRTSGGYNEQFF. Full variable domain (outside the CDR3, taken from reference TRBV7-3 and TRBJ2-1): GAGVSQTPSNKVTEKGKYVELRCDPISGHTALYWYRQSLGQGPEFLIYFQGTGAADDSGLPNDRFFAVRPEGSVSTLKIQRTERGDSAVYLCASSRTSGGYNEQFFGPGTRLTVL.